A single sample gave rise to the 27 T cell receptor beta chains below, sequenced in a study of T-cell memory formation after mild COVID-19. TCRdb re-derived calls from the 5' RACE reads in MiXCR, one entry per CDR3 protein. The sample lists 390,000 or so distinct CDR3 sequences; about 17% were seen once. The sequencing sample was made of PBMCs or a T cell subset sorted from them (not recorded which). Receptors were obtained from a man between 18 and 35 years old who had mild COVID-19 (a few samples of this study predate the infection). Cell type and time point are not known.

In nucleotides, the CDR3 is TGTGCCAGCAGTTCCGGGATAGATAATTCACCCCTCCACTTT. Translation gives CASSSGIDNSPLHF. V usage is TRBV3-1 and J usage is TRBJ1-6; no definite D call. The V and J ends lost 6 bases and 5 bases respectively, with 11 bases between them. CDR3 length: 14 amino acids. Germline V gene data show CDR1 as LGHDT and CDR2 as YNNKEL (reference sequence).

This clonotype was recorded a few times. The gene calls are TRBV12-3 or TRBV12-4 and TRBJ2-5, with TRBD1 matching 8 bases. V shed 7 bases and J 4 bases; nucleotides not matched to a gene: 5. The CDR3 loop spans 13 amino acids. CDR3 region: CASTLQGGETQYF. The CDR3 DNA follows: TGTGCCAGCACCCTACAGGGGGGAGAGACCCAGTACTTC.

This clonotype has a count of ten or more. The chain links TRBV6-2 or TRBV6-3 to TRBJ2-1; possible D gene TRBD1, 5 bases. V gave up 6 bases and J gave up 9 bases, with 12 bases separating them. This CDR3 is built from 12 residues. Germline loops: CDR1 MNHEY, CDR2 SVGEGT. CDR3 coding DNA: TGTGCCAGCAGGCAGGGTGGCGGTGAGCAGTTCTTC. It is translated as CASRQGGGEQFF.

This chain connects TRBV20-1 to TRBJ1-5; D gene uncertain. Germline lookup yields CDR1 DFQATT and CDR2 SNEGSKA (reference sequence). The CDR3 loop spans 13 amino acids. Trimming shortened V by 3 bases and J by 8 bases, and 14 bases separated the two germline ends. CDR3: CSASGPVIKPQHF. The CDR3, as DNA: TGCAGTGCTAGCGGCCCCGTAATCAAGCCCCAGCATTTT.

The CDR3 loop reads CASSPYTSWNTEAFF. CDR3 bases: TGTGCCAGCAGCCCTTATACCTCTTGGAACACTGAAGCTTTCTTT. The chain is built from TRBV12-3 or TRBV12-4 and TRBJ1-1, with D unclear. This CDR3 has 15 amino acids. With 6 bases removed from V and 1 base from J, the gap between germline ends came to 15 bases.

The chain employs TRBV5-1 and TRBJ2-2, with a weak D call TRBD1 (6 bases). The CDR3 spans 14 residues. V was cut by 0 bases and J by 6 bases, with 9 bases left in between. Per germline, CDR1 SGHRS and CDR2 YFSETQ. The CDR3 DNA sequence: TGCGCCAGCAGCTTGGGACAGGATCCCGGGGAGCTGTTTTTT. It specifies CASSLGQDPGELFF.

Comments on this clonotype: One junction end disagrees with the germline gene, perhaps due to a read error. J is TRBJ2-1 and V is TRBV7-6, with D uncertain. Per germline, CDR1 SGHVS and CDR2 FNYEAQ. The CDR3 has 12 residues. The CDR3 protein is CASTLGSNEQFF. The CDR3 DNA reads TGTGCCAGCACCTTAGGCTCCAATGAGCAGTTCTTC.

This clonotype was counted at least ten times. The chain recombines TRBV20-1 with TRBJ2-3, with 11 positions matching TRBD1. J gave up 4 bases and V 6 bases, and 6 bases lay outside the gene matches. This CDR3 contains 14 residues. The germline V gene encodes CDR1 DFQATT and CDR2 SNEGSKA (reference sequence). The CDR3 spells CSAEQGQGADTQYF. CDR3 in DNA: TGCAGTGCGGAACAGGGACAGGGGGCAGATACGCAGTATTTT.

The table lists this clonotype with a few counts. V gene TRBV4-1 combines with J gene TRBJ1-2; D unclear. The CDR3 sequence is 14 residues long. Per germline, CDR1 MGHRA and CDR2 YSYEKL. The ends were cut back, 1 base at V and 3 bases at J, with 9 bases in the middle. The CDR3 protein is CASSQVLRDYGYTF. The CDR3 DNA reads TGCGCCAGCAGCCAAGTTCTCCGGGACTATGGCTACACCTTC.

In this sample, this clonotype turned up a few times. The chain carries TRBV28 and TRBJ1-4; 10 nucleotides agree with TRBD1. CDR3 length: 14 residues. J lost 7 bases, V lost 4 bases, and 3 bases had no gene match. CDR1 is MDHEN, CDR2 SYDVKM, per germline. The DNA for the CDR3 is TGTGCCAGCAGTTCCGGGACAGGGGCTGAAAAACTGTTTTTT. It is translated as CASSSGTGAEKLFF. The full variable domain, its missing parts supplied by reference TRBV28 and TRBJ1-4, is DVKVTQSSRYLVKRTGEKVFLECVQDMDHENMFWYRQDPGLGLRLIYFSYDVKMKEKGDIPEGYSVSREKKERFSLILESASTNQTSMYLCASSSGTGAEKLFFGSGTQLSVL.

The genes are TRBV18 and TRBJ2-1; TRBD1 might be the D (7 bases). This CDR3 is built from 18 residues. Germline values: CDR1 KGHSH, CDR2 LQKENI. V was trimmed by 4 bases and J by 1 base, leaving 20 bases between them. The CDR3 loop is CASSRSDRREISYNEQFF. The CDR3 region has the DNA TGTGCCAGCTCACGATCGGACAGGAGGGAAATTTCCTACAATGAGCAGTTCTTC. Supplemented by reference TRBV18 and TRBJ2-1, the full variable domain reads NAGVMQNPRHLVRRRGQEARLRCSPMKGHSHVYWYRQLPEEGLKFMVYLQKENIIDESGMPKERFSAEFPKEGPSILRIQQVVRGDSAAYFCASSRSDRREISYNEQFFGPGTRLTVL.

This clonotype has more than one count but fewer than ten. This chain uses TRBV4-1 with TRBJ2-3; D gene uncertain. Germline V gives CDR1 MGHRA, CDR2 YSYEKL. The CDR3 has 15 residues. V was clipped by 4 bases and J by 0 bases, with 11 bases between them. The CDR3, as DNA: TGCGCCAGCAGCCCAAGGTGGGTCAGCACAGATACGCAGTATTTT. This translates into CASSPRWVSTDTQYF.

This clonotype was seen a handful of times. The rearrangement links TRBV6-5 to TRBJ2-4; 7 nucleotides align to TRBD1. The V gene's germline CDR1 is MNHEY and CDR2 SVGAGI. After removal of 6 bases from V and 1 base from J, the junction contained 0 bases not matched to a gene. This CDR3 region has 13 residues. This chain's CDR3 is CASRDRAKNIQYF. CDR3 bases: TGTGCCAGCAGGGACAGGGCCAAAAACATTCAGTACTTC.

This clonotype was seen a handful of times. The CDR3 region has the DNA TGTGCCAGCAGCAAGAACACCGGGGAGCTGTTTTTT. This gives the protein CASSKNTGELFF. J is TRBJ2-2 and V is TRBV7-3; D gene uncertain. Per the germline V gene, CDR1 is SGHTA and CDR2 is FQGTGA. The CDR3 contains 12 residues. Trimming shortened V by 5 bases and J by 1 base, and 2 bases separated the two germline ends.

The chain combines TRBV11-2 with TRBJ2-3, with 8 nucleotides matching TRBD1. CDR1 is SGHAT, CDR2 FQNNGV, per germline. This CDR3 is built from 14 residues. Germline trimming cut 4 bases from V and 6 bases from J; bases unmatched to any gene: 6. CDR3 region: CASSSGQGWDTQYF. The CDR3 region has the DNA TGTGCCAGCAGCTCTGGACAGGGATGGGATACGCAGTATTTT.

V gene TRBV15 combines with J gene TRBJ1-5; D is perhaps TRBD1 (5 bases). CDR3 size: 17 residues. Germline CDR1 reads LNHNV; CDR2 reads YYDKDF (reference sequence). Trimming pared 0 bases from V and 0 bases from J, leaving 12 bases between. In DNA, the CDR3 is TGTGCCACCAGCAGAGATGCCGGGGCCTATAGCAATCAGCCCCAGCATTTT. Amino acids: CATSRDAGAYSNQPQHF.

This clonotype was observed many times. CDR3 in DNA: TGCGCCAGCAGCCAAGAGGGACAGGGGGTGACGACAGATACGCAGTATTTT. This sequence encodes CASSQEGQGVTTDTQYF. The chain links TRBV4-3 to TRBJ2-3; TRBD1 aligns across 11 bases. From germline, CDR1 is LGHNA and CDR2 YSLEER. This CDR3 has 17 residues. The ends lost 0 bases at V and 3 bases at J; junction bases unmatched: 5.

The J gene is TRBJ2-2, the V gene TRBV11-3; D gene uncertain. V lost 2 bases and J lost 5, with 9 bases in between. Germline V gene lookup returns CDR1 SGHNT and CDR2 YENEEA. This CDR3 comprises 14 residues. DNA for the CDR3: TGTGCCAGCAGCTTAATGATGGGGACCGGGGAGCTGTTTTTT. This encodes CASSLMMGTGELFF.

This clonotype was observed a handful of times. Because the CDR3's place on the DNA is in doubt, the DNA is left out and the CDR3 is given as listed by TCRdb. This sequence joins TRBV7-2 and TRBJ2-3; the D call TRBD1 from the table was never checked on the DNA. From its first to its last residue, the CDR3 has 15 amino acids. Germline CDR1 and CDR2: SGHTA and FQGNSA. The CDR3 loop is CATLKFGEGTDTQYF.

This clonotype has more than one count but fewer than ten. DNA of the CDR3: TGTGCCAGCAGCGAGGACCGCTACTCTGGAAACACCATATATTTT. Residues: CASSEDRYSGNTIYF. The V and J genes are TRBV7-9 and TRBJ1-3, with D hard to call. Germline V CDR1 and CDR2: SEHNR, FQNEAQ (reference sequence). V was shortened by 5 bases and J by 0 bases, with 11 bases between the two germline ends. The CDR3 length is 15 residues.

The CDR3 protein is CASSVDARGGYNEQFF. Written as DNA, the CDR3 is TGTGCCAGCAGCGTAGACGCTAGGGGGGGGTACAATGAGCAGTTCTTC. The genes are TRBV9 and TRBJ2-1; tentative D call: TRBD2 (7 bases). Germline-derived CDR1 and CDR2 are SGDLS and YYNGEE. This CDR3 has 16 amino acids. V was pared by 0 bases and J by 4 bases, with 14 bases between.

In its sample, this clonotype was seen a few times. The V and J genes are TRBV18 and TRBJ1-5; 8 bases line up with TRBD1. This CDR3 comprises 16 residues. Losses at the gene ends were 4 bases for V and 2 bases for J; bases not matched to a gene: 7. The germline CDR1 and CDR2 sequences are KGHSH and LQKENI. DNA for the CDR3: TGTGCCAGCTCACGACTAGGACAGGGTGGCAATCAGCCCCAGCATTTT. It encodes CASSRLGQGGNQPQHF.

This clonotype was observed a few times. The chain carries TRBV5-6 and TRBJ2-7; D gene unclear. The CDR3 extends over 12 amino acids. Trimming shortened V by 2 bases and J by 2 bases, and 5 bases separated the two germline ends. Germline assignment: CDR1 SGHDT and CDR2 YYEEEE. The CDR3 loop is CASSFNPYEQYF. CDR3 coding DNA: TGTGCCAGCAGCTTCAATCCCTACGAGCAGTACTTC.

This clonotype occurred many times. The CDR3 loop reads CASKAGGGNNEQFF. The CDR3 nucleotides read TGTGCCAGCAAAGCGGGGGGAGGCAACAATGAGCAGTTCTTC. V and J are TRBV3-1 and TRBJ2-1; 9 nucleotides agree with TRBD2. The germline CDR1 and CDR2 sequences are LGHDT and YNNKEL (reference sequence). CDR3 length equals 14 residues. V shed 7 bases, J shed 5 bases, and the junction held 6 bases outside the gene matches.

This clonotype was found a few times. The V gene is TRBV5-1, the J gene TRBJ2-5, with TRBD1 matching 9 bases. The ends lost 7 bases at V and 3 bases at J; junction bases unmatched: 4. The CDR3 is made up of 13 amino acids. The germline V gene encodes CDR1 SGHRS and CDR2 YFSETQ. In DNA, the CDR3 is TGCGCCAGCTATTGGACAGGGGAAGAGACCCAGTACTTC. Translating gives CASYWTGEETQYF.

In its sample, this clonotype was seen a few times. This chain connects TRBV29-1 to TRBJ2-4; the D gene is possibly TRBD1 (5 bases). V was clipped by 5 bases and J by 4 bases, with 15 bases between them. This CDR3 is 14 amino acids long. CDR1 is SQVTM and CDR2 is ANQGSEA in the germline V gene. The CDR3 spells CSVTGHVQKNIQYF. The CDR3 DNA is TGCAGCGTTACCGGACACGTCCAAAAAAACATTCAGTACTTC.

J is TRBJ1-1 and V is TRBV19; D remains unclear. V was cut by 5 bases and J by 1 base, with 8 bases left in between. The CDR3 consists of 13 residues. The germline V gene has CDR1 LNHDA and CDR2 SQIVND (reference sequence). This CDR3 is CASSYMGNTEAFF. DNA of the CDR3: TGTGCCAGTAGTTATATGGGGAACACTGAAGCTTTCTTT.